This is a list of T cell receptor beta chains from one sample in a study of blood T cells in healthy people across ages. TCRdb recomputed calls from the 5' RACE reads with MiXCR, one row per CDR3 protein. The table includes around 1,800,000 distinct CDR3 sequences, roughly 43% detected once. The sequencing input was blood. These receptor sequences come from a human donor in good health. Each CDR3 is given without its conserved first and last residue.

v_call: TRBV12-3/TRBV12-4
j_call: TRBJ2-3
cdr3_aa: ASSLGLAGYSTDTQY

v_call: TRBV6-5
j_call: TRBJ1-1
cdr3_aa: ASSSDGKVAF

v_call: TRBV27
j_call: TRBJ2-7
cdr3_aa: ASRVYSGGYEQY

v_call: TRBV27
j_call: TRBJ1-2
cdr3_aa: ASSSTGPQGYT

v_call: TRBV20-1
j_call: TRBJ2-4
cdr3_aa: SGSGTPREQY

v_call: TRBV2
j_call: TRBJ2-3
cdr3_aa: ASTNWEGRDTQY

v_call: TRBV20-1
j_call: TRBJ2-3
cdr3_aa: SAHRRTSLYTQY

v_call: TRBV20-1
j_call: TRBJ2-7
cdr3_aa: SARGQWAFLYEQY

v_call: TRBV6-2/TRBV6-3
j_call: TRBJ2-1
cdr3_aa: AIGTHSYNEQF

v_call: TRBV4-3
j_call: TRBJ1-5
cdr3_aa: ASSQEPRVQPQH

v_call: TRBV12-3/TRBV12-4
j_call: TRBJ1-6
cdr3_aa: ASSSRGDWNSPLH

v_call: TRBV29-1
j_call: TRBJ2-4
cdr3_aa: SVVVSAAKNIQY

v_call: TRBV9
j_call: TRBJ2-7
cdr3_aa: ASSATSGGAEQY

v_call: TRBV7-2
j_call: TRBJ2-1
cdr3_aa: ASSLSGANEQF

v_call: TRBV28
j_call: TRBJ2-3
cdr3_aa: ASSLGQGILPDTQY

v_call: TRBV15
j_call: TRBJ1-2
cdr3_aa: ATSRSRVYGYT

v_call: TRBV5-1
j_call: TRBJ2-5
cdr3_aa: ASSPFQETQY

v_call: TRBV7-3
j_call: TRBJ2-3
cdr3_aa: ASSVGTGTTDTQY

v_call: TRBV5-1
j_call: TRBJ2-1
cdr3_aa: ASGWGGASAYNEQF

v_call: TRBV6-6
j_call: TRBJ2-7
cdr3_aa: ASSSVQELGIYEQY

v_call: TRBV15
j_call: TRBJ2-5
cdr3_aa: ATSPDRRETQY

v_call: TRBV29-1
j_call: TRBJ1-1
cdr3_aa: SVDGFPNTEAF

v_call: TRBV20-1
j_call: TRBJ1-5
cdr3_aa: SAGTANQPQH

v_call: TRBV7-9
j_call: TRBJ2-5
cdr3_aa: ASSLVIGGETQY

v_call: TRBV2
j_call: TRBJ1-5
cdr3_aa: ASRWSQGNQPQH

v_call: TRBV15
j_call: TRBJ1-2
cdr3_aa: ATSRDRPEYYGYT

v_call: TRBV14
j_call: TRBJ2-4
cdr3_aa: ASSQEVRGWDIQY

v_call: TRBV7-2
j_call: TRBJ2-7
cdr3_aa: ACSLARDRGREQY

v_call: TRBV5-1
j_call: TRBJ2-3
cdr3_aa: ASSPGQTFTDTQY

v_call: TRBV29-1
j_call: TRBJ2-3
cdr3_aa: SVSGPRTDTQY

v_call: TRBV7-2
j_call: TRBJ2-1
cdr3_aa: ASSLRWFSEQF

v_call: TRBV27
j_call: TRBJ2-5
cdr3_aa: ASSLMLGTSGGPGTQY

v_call: TRBV5-1
j_call: TRBJ2-5
cdr3_aa: ASSLETRETQY

v_call: TRBV20-1
j_call: TRBJ2-1
cdr3_aa: SARGGLAGEHEQF

v_call: TRBV4-3
j_call: TRBJ2-7
cdr3_aa: ASSQDSFGQTTYEQY

v_call: TRBV12-3/TRBV12-4
j_call: TRBJ1-1
cdr3_aa: ASSLRRGGVIAEAF

v_call: TRBV20-1
j_call: TRBJ2-5
cdr3_aa: SAQTSGGETQY